This TCR beta chain was found in a study of T cell responses to AZD1222 COVID-19 vaccine (dated by TCRdb to the early 2020s). Study-level background: TCR sequencing covered more than 230 trial participants: 200 to 220 given two doses of AZD1222 and 26 given two doses of MenACWY control vaccine. Trial participants were enrolled into age subgroups of 18-55, 56-69 and 70-plus years, which contained 148, 28 and 57 TCR-sequenced participants, respectively. Overall study outcomes, separate from this receptor: Participants were mostly white British, with more females than males. The authors suggested clonal diversity may have been underestimated. Vaccine-associated CD4 TCRs spanned the whole spike protein, with dominant responses in regions 160-218 and 743-854. Conclusions about previously exposed vaccinees are limited, since just a handful of AZD1222 recipients were seropositive for SARS-CoV-2 at baseline. In the small 56-69-year group, the increase in depth fell short of significance, most likely because of low power. Reportedly, close to half of the unique spike-specific TCRs recognized epitopes lying outside the regions that are mutated in the B.1.351 and B.1.1.7 variants. Spike-specific TCR breadth and depth rose significantly after two AZD1222 doses compared with day 0 and with MenACWY recipients. Because no day 14 peak-response samples were available, the repertoires could be characterized only after the peak T cell response.

The CDR3 regions of human TCRbeta chains were subjected to immunosequencing. For the original study's pipeline: Repertoire TCRs were checked for matches against a reference library of SARS-CoV-2-specific TCRs that had been generated using the MIRA antigen-specificity platform. Breadth was defined as the fraction of unique TCRs that were SARS-CoV-2-associated, and depth was defined as the fraction of total T cells that were SARS-CoV-2-associated. Using the MIRA data, every spike-specific TCR was mapped to the spike region that the TCR reacted to and assigned to either a CD4 or a CD8 class. Log10-transformed breadth and depth values were compared by one-way ANOVA with Sidak's multiple comparisons tests. Sourced from immuneACCESS, this table was stored by TCRdb with only in-frame sequences that have V and J called. A share of the clones is absent; for the studies checked, an unresolved V gene accounts for under half, and the remainder has no known explanation. V, J and clone size reflect that table, while D and trimming were determined from the DNA. This sample lists 130,000 to 150,000 clones; 88% were detected once. The ten largest make up about 5.4% of the sample.

About this clone itself: What this receptor recognizes is not known. No much larger clone is present one base from it, and per-base qualities are unavailable.

In light of the paper, this sample's time point label describes: about 28 days (+/-7) after the second vaccine dose. What the treatment or condition label conveys for this sample: meningococcal conjugate vaccine given as trial control. Samples from vaccinated people were obtained from the UK trials COV001 and COV002, which included a single-blind randomized controlled phase 2/3 trial of AZD1222 (ChAdOx1 nCoV-19) in healthy adults. For TCRbeta chain sequencing, PBMC samples from trial participants were taken at day 0 and at day 28 after the second dose. Counted from cysteine to phenylalanine, this CDR3 has 14 amino acids. Only the CDR3 DNA stays, 42 bases, in frame from base 1. The germline V and J ends show losses of 7 bases and 9 bases respectively, and no gene match explains 7 bases of the junction. CDR1 SGHTA and CDR2 FQGNSA are derived from the germline V gene.

The sequence derives from an adult who received the MenACWY meningococcal vaccine as a control. The sequences come from peripheral blood, collected 28 days after the second dose of the MenACWY control vaccine. The receptor chain draws on TRBV7-2 and TRBJ2-1; 12 bases in between match TRBD2. The CDR3 protein: CASTGLAGRGEQFF. The DNA sequence is given as TGTGCCAGCACCGGACTAGCGGGAAGGGGTGAGCAGTTCTTC.